This T cell receptor beta chain was profiled in a study of T cell responses to AZD1222 COVID-19 vaccine. A word on this clone: The antigen is not known.

Measured with immunoSEQ multiplex PCR; TCRdb has only the in-frame clones, and not every one. The data contain over 70,000 clones, roughly nine tenths of them singletons. From germline, CDR1 is MNHEY and CDR2 SMNVEV (reference sequence). The CDR3 sequence is 14 residues long. Trimming took 4 bases from V and 3 from J; bases not matched to a gene: 4. The study, taken as a whole, reports: Spike was spanned by vaccine-associated CD4 TCRs, with dominance at 160-218 and 743-854. Sampling that yielded the repertoires occurred only after the peak T cell response. Unmutated variant regions are reportedly the target of nearly half of TCRs that are spike-specific. There were mostly white British donors and more females than males, and clonal diversity was possibly underestimated.

J is TRBJ2-3 and V is TRBV27; the match to TRBD2 covers 7 bases. The specimen comprised peripheral blood, sampled 28 days after the second AZD1222 dose. This TCR was recovered from an adult who received the AZD1222 COVID-19 vaccine. The CDR3 nucleotides read TGTGCCAGCAGTTCCCGGGGGGTGACAGATACGCAGTATTTT. Translation: CASSSRGVTDTQYF.